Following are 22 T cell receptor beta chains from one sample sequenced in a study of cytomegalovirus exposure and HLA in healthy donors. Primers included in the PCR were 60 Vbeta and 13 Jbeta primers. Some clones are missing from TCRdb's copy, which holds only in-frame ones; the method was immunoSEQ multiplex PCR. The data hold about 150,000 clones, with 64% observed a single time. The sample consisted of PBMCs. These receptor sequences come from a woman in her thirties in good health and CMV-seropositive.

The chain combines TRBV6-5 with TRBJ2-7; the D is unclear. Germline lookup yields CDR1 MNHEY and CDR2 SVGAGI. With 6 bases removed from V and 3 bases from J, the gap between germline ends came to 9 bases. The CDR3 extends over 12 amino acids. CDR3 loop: CASSSPSYEQYF. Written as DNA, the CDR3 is TGTGCCAGCAGCTCCCCCAGCTACGAGCAGTACTTC.

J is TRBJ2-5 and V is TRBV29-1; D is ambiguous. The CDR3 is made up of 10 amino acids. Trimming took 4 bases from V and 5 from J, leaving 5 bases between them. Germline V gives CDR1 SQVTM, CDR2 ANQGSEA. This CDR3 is CSVVVETQYF. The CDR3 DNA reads TGCAGCGTTGTAGTGGAGACCCAGTACTTC.

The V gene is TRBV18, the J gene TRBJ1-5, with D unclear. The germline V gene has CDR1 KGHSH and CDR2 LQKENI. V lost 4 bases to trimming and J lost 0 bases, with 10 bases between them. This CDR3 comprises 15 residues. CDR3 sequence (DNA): TGTGCCAGCTCACTATTGCAGGATAGCAATCAGCCCCAGCATTTT. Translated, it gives CASSLLQDSNQPQHF.

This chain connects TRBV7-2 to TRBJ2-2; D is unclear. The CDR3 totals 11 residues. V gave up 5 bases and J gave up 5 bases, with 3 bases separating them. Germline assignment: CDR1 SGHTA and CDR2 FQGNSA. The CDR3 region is CASSLTGELFF. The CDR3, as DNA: TGTGCCAGCAGCCTGACCGGGGAGCTGTTTTTT.

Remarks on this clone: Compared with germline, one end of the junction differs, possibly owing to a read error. CDR3 loop: CASSLEDSLFVF. The CDR3 DNA reads as TGCGCCAGCAGCTTGGAAGACTCCCTATTTGTCTTC. This rearrangement joins TRBV5-1 to TRBJ2-1; the D is unclear. The CDR3 extends over 12 amino acids. The germline V gene has CDR1 SGHRS and CDR2 YFSETQ.

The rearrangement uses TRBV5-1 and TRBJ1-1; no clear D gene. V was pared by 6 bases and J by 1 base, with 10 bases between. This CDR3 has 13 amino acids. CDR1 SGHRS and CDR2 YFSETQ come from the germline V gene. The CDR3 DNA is TGCGCCAGCATGGCGGGGTCGAACACTGAAGCTTTCTTT. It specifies CASMAGSNTEAFF.

The CDR3 is CSVATPGQGAKNTEAFF. The CDR3 bases are TGCAGCGTTGCGACTCCGGGACAGGGTGCAAAAAACACTGAAGCTTTCTTT. The chain has TRBV29-1 and TRBJ1-1; 9 bases are a match to TRBD1. Looked up from germline, CDR1 is SQVTM and CDR2 is ANQGSEA. Germline trimming cut 4 bases from V and 2 bases from J; bases unmatched to any gene: 14. This CDR3 region has 17 residues.

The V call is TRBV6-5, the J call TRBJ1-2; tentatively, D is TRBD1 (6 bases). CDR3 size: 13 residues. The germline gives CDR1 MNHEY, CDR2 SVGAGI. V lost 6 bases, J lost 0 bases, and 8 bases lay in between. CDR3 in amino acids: CASSTGSNYGYTF. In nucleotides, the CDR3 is TGTGCCAGCAGCACAGGGTCTAACTATGGCTACACCTTC.

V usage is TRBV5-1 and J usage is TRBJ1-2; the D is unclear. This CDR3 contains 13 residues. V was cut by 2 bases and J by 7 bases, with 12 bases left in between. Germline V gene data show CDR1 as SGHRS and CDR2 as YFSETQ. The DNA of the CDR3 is TGCGCCAGCAGCTTTTCCCCAGAGGGTGGCTACACCTTC. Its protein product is CASSFSPEGGYTF.

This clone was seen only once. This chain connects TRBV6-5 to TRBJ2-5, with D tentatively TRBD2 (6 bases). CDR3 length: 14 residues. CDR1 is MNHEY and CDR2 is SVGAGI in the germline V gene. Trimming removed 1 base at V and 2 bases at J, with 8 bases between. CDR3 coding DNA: TGTGCCAGCAGTTACTGGGGGGATCAAGAGACCCAGTACTTC. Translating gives CASSYWGDQETQYF.

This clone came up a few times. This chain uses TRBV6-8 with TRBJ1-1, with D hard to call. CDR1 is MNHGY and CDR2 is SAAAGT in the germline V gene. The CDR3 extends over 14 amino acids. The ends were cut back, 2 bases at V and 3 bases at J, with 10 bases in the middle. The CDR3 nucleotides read TGTGCCAGCAGTTACAGCGAGGGCCACACTGAAGCTTTCTTT. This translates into CASSYSEGHTEAFF.

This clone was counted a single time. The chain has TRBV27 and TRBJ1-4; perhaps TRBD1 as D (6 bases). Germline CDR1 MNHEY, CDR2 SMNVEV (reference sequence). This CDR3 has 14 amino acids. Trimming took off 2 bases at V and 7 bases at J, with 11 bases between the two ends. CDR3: CASSLRRGGEKLFF. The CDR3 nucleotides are TGTGCCAGCAGTTTAAGGAGGGGGGGTGAAAAACTGTTTTTT.

The CDR3: CASSLETGAHTEAFF. The CDR3 DNA is TGTGCCAGCAGTTTGGAGACAGGGGCGCACACTGAAGCTTTCTTT. This chain links TRBV27 with TRBJ1-1; 8 nucleotides match TRBD1. Trimming took 3 bases from V and 3 from J; bases not matched to a gene: 6. Germline V gene sequence: CDR1 MNHEY, CDR2 SMNVEV (reference sequence). There are 15 residues in the CDR3.

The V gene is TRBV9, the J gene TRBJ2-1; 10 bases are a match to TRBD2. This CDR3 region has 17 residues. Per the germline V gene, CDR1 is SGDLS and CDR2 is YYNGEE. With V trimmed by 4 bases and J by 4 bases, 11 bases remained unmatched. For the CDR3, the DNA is TGTGCCAGCAGCCCCACGCCAGCGGGGGGGAGTTACAATGAGCAGTTCTTC. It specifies CASSPTPAGGSYNEQFF.

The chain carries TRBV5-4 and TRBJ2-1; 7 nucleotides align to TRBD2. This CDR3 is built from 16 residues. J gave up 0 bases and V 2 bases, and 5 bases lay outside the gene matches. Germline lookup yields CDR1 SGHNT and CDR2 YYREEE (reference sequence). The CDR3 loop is CASSLLGGGSYNEQFF. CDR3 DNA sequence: TGTGCCAGCAGCTTACTCGGCGGGGGCTCCTACAATGAGCAGTTCTTC.

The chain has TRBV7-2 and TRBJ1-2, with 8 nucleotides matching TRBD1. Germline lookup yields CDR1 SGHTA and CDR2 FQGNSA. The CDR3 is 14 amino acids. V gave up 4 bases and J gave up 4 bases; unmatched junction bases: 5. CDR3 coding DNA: TGTGCCAGCAGCTCCTATACAGGGGGCTATGGCTACACCTTC. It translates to CASSSYTGGYGYTF.

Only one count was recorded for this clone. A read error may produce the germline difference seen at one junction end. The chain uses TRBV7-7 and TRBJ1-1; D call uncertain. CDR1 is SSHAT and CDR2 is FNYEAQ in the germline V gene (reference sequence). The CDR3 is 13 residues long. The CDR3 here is CASSFGMNTEAFF. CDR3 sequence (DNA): TGTGCTAGCAGCTTTGGCATGAACACTGAAGCTTTCTTT. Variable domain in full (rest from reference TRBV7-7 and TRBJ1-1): GAGVSQSPRYKVTKRGQDVTLRCDPISSHATLYWYQQALGQGPEFLTYFNYEAQPDKSGLPSDRFSAERPEGSISTLTIQRTEQRDSAMYRCASSFGMNTEAFFGQGTRLTVV.

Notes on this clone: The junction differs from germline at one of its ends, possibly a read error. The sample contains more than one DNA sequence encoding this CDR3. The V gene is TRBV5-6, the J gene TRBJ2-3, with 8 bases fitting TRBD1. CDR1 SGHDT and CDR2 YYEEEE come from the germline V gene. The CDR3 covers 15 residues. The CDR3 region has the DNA TGCGCCAGCAGCTTGGTTCCAGGGGGCGCAGATACGCAGTATTTT. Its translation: CASSLVPGGADTQYF.

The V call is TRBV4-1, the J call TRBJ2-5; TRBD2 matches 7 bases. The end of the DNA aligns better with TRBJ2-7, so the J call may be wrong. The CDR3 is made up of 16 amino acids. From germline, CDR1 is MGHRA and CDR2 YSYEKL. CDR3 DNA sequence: TGCGCCAGCAGCCATTTTCTAGCGGAAGGCTCCTACGAGCAGTACTTC. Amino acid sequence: CASSHFLAEGSYEQYF.

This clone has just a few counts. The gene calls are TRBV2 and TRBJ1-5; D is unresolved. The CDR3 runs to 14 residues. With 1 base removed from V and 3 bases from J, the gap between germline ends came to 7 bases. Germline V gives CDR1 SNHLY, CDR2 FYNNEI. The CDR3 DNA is TGTGCCAGCAGTGAAGGTCAGAACAATCAGCCCCAGCATTTT. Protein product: CASSEGQNNQPQHF.

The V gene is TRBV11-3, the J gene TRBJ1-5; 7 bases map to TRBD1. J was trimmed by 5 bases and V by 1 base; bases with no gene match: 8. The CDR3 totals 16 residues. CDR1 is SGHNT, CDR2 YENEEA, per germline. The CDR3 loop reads CASSLGGTDGDQPQHF. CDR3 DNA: TGTGCCAGCAGCTTAGGAGGGACAGACGGAGATCAGCCCCAGCATTTT.

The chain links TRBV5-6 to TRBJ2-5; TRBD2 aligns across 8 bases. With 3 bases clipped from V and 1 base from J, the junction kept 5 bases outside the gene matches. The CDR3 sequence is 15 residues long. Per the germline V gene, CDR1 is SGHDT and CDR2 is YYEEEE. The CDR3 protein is CASSYGGGGQETQYF. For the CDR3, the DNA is TGTGCCAGCAGCTACGGGGGGGGCGGCCAAGAGACCCAGTACTTC.